This TCR beta chain was recovered during a study of HIV-infected patients and healthy controls (dated by TCRdb to between 2012 and 2015). Looking at the study overall: CD4 counts were modestly but significantly increased in 14 of 16 patients after three months of therapy, but they remained below normal ranges. CD8 counts showed no consistent shift during early therapy, whereas the CD4:CD8 ratio rose slightly. Viral load fell below detection in about 70% of the 16 patients by the second bleed and in all patients following a further year of therapy. Patients lacked overall T-cell lymphocytopenia, and total CDR3 counts per chain did not differ significantly from controls. Whether deep TCR repertoire sequencing of small blood samples from HIV patients could capture immune perturbation and reconstitution was tested in the study. The full study reports these points: Oligoclonality may be reflected in the significantly higher mean Gini indices of HIV-infected repertoires compared with controls. The use of whole blood limited sequencing depth and precluded separation of the dynamics of distinct T-cell subpopulations. MAIT cell alpha-chain CDR3s were found at high frequency in healthy controls but were severely depleted in HIV+ repertoires. In size-matched repertoire data, the apparent post-therapy recovery of the Gini index in HIV-infected patients was not replicated. Healthy control repertoires showed roughly threefold more distinct CDR3s and higher Shannon diversity than untreated HIV+ repertoires. HIV-associated CDR3s exhibited a significant reduction in frequency during therapy, whereas CMV-associated CDR3s exhibited no significant change, although the majority increased in frequency. Only sixteen HIV-infected individuals were processed, which the authors considered a major limit on how widely the findings apply. Compared with controls, HIV-infected patients showed significantly different mean usage of eight alpha and eight beta V genes. Donor HLA types were not determined in the study. Comparisons were complicated by unequal numbers of distinct sequences between patients and controls, and rare events from HIV-infected data were overweighted by size-matching. The pairing of alpha and beta chains was not determined in the samples. The observed differences in diversity were not explained by the slight differences in age and sex profiles between the study cohorts. By Jaccard index and by the count of highly shared sequences, healthy controls shared more CDR3s between individuals than HIV+ patients did.

500 ng RNA was reverse transcribed with SuperScript III using primers against the alpha and beta constant regions. Alpha and beta chain libraries were generated separately via chain-specific third strand synthesis with multiplexing indices. In the protocol, all rearrangements within a chain were amplified with a single primer pair so that primer bias was avoided, and molecular barcodes were added to each cDNA molecule. Purified cDNA was joined by T4 RNA Ligase 1 to a 5' RACE adapter carrying a random hexamer and the SP2 sequencing primer site. Second strand synthesis was primed from the SP2 site with Phusion polymerase, using slow temperature ramps to favor optimal annealing. The 12-nucleotide barcode on each molecule comprised two random hexamer sequences, both introduced before amplification and concatenated. P5 and P7 adapter elements plus a second index were added in a short first PCR, which was followed by an approximately 20-cycle amplification PCR with P5s and P7 primers. A total of approximately 26 PCR cycles were applied to the libraries, which were quantified on a Qubit, sized on a Bioanalyzer, and diluted to 3 to 4 nM. Normalized libraries were sequenced on an Illumina MiSeq with 2 x 250 paired-end kits. Into around 9.4 ul Tris-Cl, the reverse transcription reactions were eluted following cleanup on MinElute columns. Adapter ligations ran for around 25 hours at 16 degrees C and were afterwards cleaned with AMPure XP beads at a 1:1 ratio. As for how the authors treated the data: Demultiplexed FASTQ files were processed with a modified Decombinator by which V, J, insert and barcode information was output. Sequences sharing a barcode but differing from the dominant sequence were discarded as errors, and barcodes clustered at Levenshtein distance 3 were counted to estimate original cDNA molecules. The R packages ineq, vegan, igraph and RCytoscape were used for downstream analyses, together with IMGT nomenclature and CDR3 definitions. V gene usage was calculated across distinct sequences, with every TCR tallied a single time to avoid skew from clonal expansion. Similarity networks connected unique CDR3 amino acid sequences within a donor whenever two sequences differed by a single Levenshtein edit. Published HIV-specific CDR3s (around 100 alpha, more than 600 beta) and CMV-specific CDR3s (13 alpha, a few hundred beta) were assembled and queried against the repertoires. Lower sequence numbers were not the cause of the decreased diversity in patients, as random subsampling to size-matched repertoires showed. Starting from the raw public reads, TCRdb applied fastp trimming at Q25, assembled clones with MiXCR and retained in-frame beta chains. Duplicate CDR3 protein sequences are folded into a single record with the most common DNA and genes. V and J calls and clone size were set by TCRdb, not the authors. The sample data list 7,000 to 8,500 distinct CDR3 sequences, and 5% to 6.5% of these were observed just once. Of the sample, 20% to 25% is held by the ten largest clones.

Whole blood was used without cell fractionation, so the repertoire reflected all unsorted peripheral T cells. For RNA extraction, an approximately 2.5 ml sample of peripheral blood was drawn into Tempus tubes. The first sixteen eligible patients were processed from the enrolled HIV-infected adults, who had not yet received antiretroviral therapy and were about to begin treatment. Treatment interruptions were among the grounds for excluding patients from enrollment, as were febrile or AIDS-related illness, tumors, hepatitis B or C coinfection, immunomodulatory therapy and recent vaccination. Residual genomic DNA was removed with the TURBO-DNase kit and globin mRNA was depleted with GLOBINclear. The study collected pretreatment blood from HIV-infected patients just before antiretroviral therapy was started. This clonotype is considered medium-sized (0.01 to 0.1%). Its antigen is not yet known. No qualities accompany the bases; no much larger clone lies one base away.

The CDR3 holds 19 amino acids from the cysteine to the phenylalanine. Only the CDR3 DNA stays, 57 bases, in frame from base 1. The V end gives up 4 bases and the J end 4 bases, leaving 19 bases in the junction not matched to a gene. From the germline V gene, CDR1 is MGHDK and CDR2 is SYGVNS. This sequence uses TRBV25-1 and TRBJ2-1; 7 middle bases align to TRBD1. The receptor was isolated from an adult with HIV infection. Sequencing used blood, obtained before antiretroviral therapy. The CDR3 region has the sequence CASSGPLDTSGTVYNEQFF. The DNA sequence is given as TGTGCCAGCAGTGGCCCCTTAGACACATCCGGGACAGTATACAATGAGCAGTTCTTC.